The entry that follows covers one T cell receptor beta chain sequence. Its antigen is undetermined. A junction boundary mismatches the germline segment, possibly from a read error. The same CDR3 also results from other DNA sequences found in this sample. This CDR3 is built from 11 residues. Looked up from germline, CDR1 is SNHLY and CDR2 is FYNNEI. With 60 Vbeta and 13 Jbeta primers, the PCR was carried out. Method: immunoSEQ multiplex PCR; TCRdb's copy keeps in-frame clones and lacks some. The data contain about 140,000 clones, roughly 73% of them singletons. This entry is derived from a study of cytomegalovirus exposure and HLA in healthy donors. Findings and caveats of the study: In a later analysis, TCR association rates varied by HLA locus: DRB1 most, HLA-C fewest. Among donors in an Asian-associated ancestry cluster, a later analysis reportedly found fewer N-insertions than the roughly 650-donor mean. TCR beta V segments were, for the most part, productive about 87% or about 30% of the time in an earlier analysis.

The sample comprised PBMCs. The clonotype originates from a female donor in good health and CMV-seronegative. The chain employs TRBV2 and TRBJ2-1; 7 bases match TRBD2. The CDR3 DNA sequence: TGTGTGGGGGGGTCCTATAATGAGCAGTTCTTC. Amino acids: CVGGSYNEQFF.